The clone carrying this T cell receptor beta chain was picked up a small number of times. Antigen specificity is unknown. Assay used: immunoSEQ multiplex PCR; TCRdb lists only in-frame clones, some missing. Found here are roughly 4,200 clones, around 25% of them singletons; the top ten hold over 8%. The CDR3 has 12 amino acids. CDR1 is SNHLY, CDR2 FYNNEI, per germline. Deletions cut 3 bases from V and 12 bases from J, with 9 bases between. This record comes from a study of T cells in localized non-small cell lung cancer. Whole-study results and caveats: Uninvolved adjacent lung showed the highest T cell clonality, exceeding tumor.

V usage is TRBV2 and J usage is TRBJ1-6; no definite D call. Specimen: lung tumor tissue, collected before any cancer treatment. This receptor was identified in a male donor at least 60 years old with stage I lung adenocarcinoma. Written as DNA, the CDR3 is TGTGCCAGCAGTGATACCGGAGGACCCCTCCACTTT. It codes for CASSDTGGPLHF.